This T cell receptor (beta chain) appears in the sequencing data of a study of blood T cell repertoires in COVID-19. Study overall: The samples span acute and convalescent COVID-19 from the United States, Italy and Spain.

Germline CDR1 SGHNT, CDR2 YENEEA. Trimming shortened V by 1 base and J by 0 bases, and 9 bases separated the two germline ends. CDR3 length: 16 amino acids. Generated by immunoSEQ multiplex PCR, the TCRdb table keeps only in-frame clones and is missing some. The profile shows fewer than 80,000 clones, 80% of them singletons. This receptor was obtained from a human donor in a cohort sampled during active COVID-19. This sequence joins TRBV11-3 and TRBJ2-2, with D perhaps TRBD2 (5 bases). Sequencing used peripheral blood. CDR3 nucleotide sequence: TGTGCCAGCAGCTTAGGATACGGGGCGAACACCGGGGAGCTGTTTTTT. The encoded protein is CASSLGYGANTGELFF.